Shown below are 20 T cell receptor beta chains from a single sample sequenced in a study of Graves' ophthalmopathy and Graves' hyperthyroidism. Amplification targeted the TCR beta CDR3 regions, with RNA transcripts as the source material. Second-round multiplex PCR followed a first-round RT-PCR using HTBI primers. From the multiplex PCR reads, TCRdb called clonotypes with MiXCR, one entry per CDR3 protein. Here the sample spans roughly 700,000 distinct CDR3 sequences, 35% to 50% being singletons. The material sequenced was peripheral blood. These receptors were taken from an adult man with Graves' ophthalmopathy.

CDR3 nucleotides: TGCAGTGCTCCTCCGGGGGGGCCATCCTACGAGCAGTACTTC. Protein sequence: CSAPPGGPSYEQYF. The V call is TRBV20-1, the J call TRBJ2-7, with 8 bases aligning to TRBD2. Germline V gives CDR1 DFQATT, CDR2 SNEGSKA (reference sequence). V lost 5 bases, J lost 1 base, and 7 bases stayed unmatched. The CDR3 is 14 amino acids.

This clonotype has just a few counts. The chain carries TRBV9 and TRBJ2-5; 9 bases agree with TRBD1. Germline V CDR1 and CDR2: SGDLS, YYNGEE. V dropped 7 bases and J dropped 1; count of bases not matched to a gene: 5. The CDR3 is made up of 14 amino acids. CDR3 nucleotides: TGTGCCAGCTTGGGACAGGGAAGCCAAGAGACCCAGTACTTC. Protein: CASLGQGSQETQYF.

This clonotype was detected ten times or more. V is TRBV5-1 and J is TRBJ2-5, with D possibly matching TRBD2 (5 bases). With 0 bases removed from V and 5 bases from J, the gap between germline ends came to 11 bases. The CDR3 totals 14 residues. The germline gives CDR1 SGHRS, CDR2 YFSETQ. The CDR3 sequence is CASSLAEGWETQYF. CDR3 nucleotide sequence: TGCGCCAGCAGCTTGGCCGAGGGATGGGAGACCCAGTACTTC.

The V call is TRBV2, the J call TRBJ2-3; D is undetermined. Germline V gives CDR1 SNHLY, CDR2 FYNNEI. V was shortened by 5 bases and J by 3 bases, with 15 bases between the two germline ends. The CDR3 extends over 15 amino acids. CDR3 protein: CASSFARKATDTQYF. The CDR3 bases are TGTGCCAGCAGTTTTGCCAGGAAGGCAACAGATACGCAGTATTTT.

This clonotype was picked up many times. The rearrangement joins TRBV29-1 to TRBJ2-2; D gene uncertain. The CDR3 is 14 amino acids. With 6 bases removed from V and 2 bases from J, the gap between germline ends came to 13 bases. Germline CDR1 SQVTM, CDR2 ANQGSEA. This CDR3 reads CSVERSSNTGELFF. The CDR3, as DNA: TGCAGCGTAGAGAGGTCCTCTAACACCGGGGAGCTGTTTTTT.

V and J are TRBV7-2 and TRBJ2-7; 11 bases agree with TRBD2. The CDR3 contains 15 residues. Germline V gene data show CDR1 as SGHTA and CDR2 as FQGNSA. The V segment lost 9 bases and the J segment 1 base; nucleotides outside the gene matches: 8. This CDR3 is CASRTSGGLSYEQYF. The CDR3 bases are TGTGCCAGTCGAACTAGCGGGGGCTTATCCTACGAGCAGTACTTC.

This clonotype was counted ten times or more. The chain links TRBV25-1 to TRBJ1-6; D possibly corresponds to TRBD1 (6 bases). Per germline, CDR1 MGHDK and CDR2 SYGVNS. Trimming shortened V by 6 bases and J by 9 bases, and 12 bases separated the two germline ends. The CDR3 runs to 13 residues. The CDR3 loop is CASSQGGFSPLHF. The DNA for the CDR3 is TGTGCCAGCAGCCAAGGGGGGTTTTCACCCCTCCACTTT. The whole variable domain, remainder taken from reference TRBV25-1 and TRBJ1-6, is EADIYQTPRYLVIGTGKKITLECSQTMGHDKMYWYQQDPGMELHLIHYSYGVNSTEKGDLSSESTVSRIRTEHFPLTLESARPSHTSQYLCASSQGGFSPLHFGNGTRLTVT.

This clonotype was detected ten times or more. The chain carries TRBV2 and TRBJ2-7; 10 bases agree with TRBD1. Germline values: CDR1 SNHLY, CDR2 FYNNEI. This CDR3 is 14 amino acids long. With V trimmed by 6 bases and J by 6 bases, 8 bases remained unmatched. The CDR3 protein is CASREPGQGFEQYF. DNA of the CDR3: TGTGCCAGCAGGGAGCCGGGACAGGGGTTCGAGCAGTACTTC.

This clonotype was detected only a few times. The rearrangement links TRBV6-6 to TRBJ2-7, with 8 bases fitting TRBD1. Germline trimming cut 5 bases from V and 6 bases from J; bases unmatched to any gene: 6. The CDR3 runs to 13 residues. Looked up from germline, CDR1 is MNHNY and CDR2 is SVGAGI (reference sequence). The CDR3 spells CASSRTGPVEQYF. The CDR3 nucleotides are TGTGCCAGCAGTAGGACAGGGCCGGTCGAGCAGTACTTC.

This clonotype was observed many times. The chain joins TRBV2 to TRBJ1-1; no definite D call. Between the trimmed V and J ends, which lost 6 bases and 1 base, there was a span of 9 bases. This CDR3 contains 13 residues. CDR1 is SNHLY and CDR2 is FYNNEI in the germline V gene. The chain's CDR3 is CASRGKGNTEAFF. The CDR3, as DNA: TGTGCCAGCAGAGGTAAGGGGAACACTGAAGCTTTCTTT.

This clonotype was picked up a small number of times. The junction does not match germline at one end; this may be a read error. The chain links TRBV5-1 to TRBJ2-7; 8 bases agree with TRBD1. CDR3 length: 15 residues. Germline assignment: CDR1 SGHRS and CDR2 YFSETQ. DNA for the CDR3: TGTGCCAGCAGCTTTGACGGACAGGGACTGTACGAGCAGTACTTC. Residues: CASSFDGQGLYEQYF.

There are many counts of this clonotype. The J gene is TRBJ2-7, the V gene TRBV29-1; D unresolved. Germline V gene sequence: CDR1 SQVTM, CDR2 ANQGSEA. CDR3 length: 12 amino acids. V was pared by 2 bases and J by 4 bases, with 9 bases between. This CDR3 reads CSVERAGYEQYF. As DNA, the CDR3 is TGCAGCGTTGAAAGGGCTGGGTACGAGCAGTACTTC.

This clonotype has a count of ten or more. The chain has TRBV11-1 and TRBJ2-5; a possible D gene is TRBD2 (5 bases). Germline assignment: CDR1 SGHAT and CDR2 FQDESV (reference sequence). V was clipped by 2 bases and J by 4 bases, with 11 bases between them. The CDR3 covers 14 residues. The CDR3 DNA is TGTGCCAGCAGCTTAACCCCCGGAGGAGAGACCCAGTACTTC. It is translated as CASSLTPGGETQYF.

The rearrangement uses TRBV10-3 and TRBJ1-1; tentative D call: TRBD1 (5 bases). The CDR3 has 14 amino acids. V was trimmed by 4 bases and J by 1 base, leaving 10 bases between them. Germline CDR1 is ENHRY and CDR2 is SYGVKD. CDR3 in amino acids: CAISASGGNTEAFF. CDR3 nucleotides: TGTGCCATCAGTGCGAGCGGGGGGAACACTGAAGCTTTCTTT.

The chain joins TRBV29-1 to TRBJ1-5; 10 bases line up with TRBD1. The CDR3 length is 15 residues. Unmatched junction bases numbered 10, after V lost 7 bases and J lost 4 bases. CDR1 is SQVTM and CDR2 is ANQGSEA in the germline V gene. In DNA, the CDR3 is TGCAGCGCATGGGGGGGGACAGGGGCTAATCAGCCCCAGCATTTT. Amino acids: CSAWGGTGANQPQHF.

This clonotype showed up just a few times. The chain uses TRBV19 and TRBJ2-2; D gene unclear. Germline V lookup: CDR1 LNHDA, CDR2 SQIVND (reference sequence). The ends were cut back, 5 bases at V and 5 bases at J, with 12 bases in the middle. This CDR3 is 14 amino acids long. Written as DNA, the CDR3 is TGTGCCAGTAGTGATGGGGTTTGGACCGGGGAGCTGTTTTTT. Encoded protein: CASSDGVWTGELFF.

This clonotype occurred many times. CDR3 residues: CASSLAGAPQQYF. In DNA, the CDR3 is TGTGCCAGCAGCTTAGCAGGGGCCCCCCAGCAGTACTTC. The chain links TRBV7-8 to TRBJ2-7; perhaps TRBD1 as D (5 bases). With 0 bases removed from V and 8 bases from J, the gap between germline ends came to 11 bases. This CDR3 has 13 residues. CDR1 SGHVS and CDR2 FQNEAQ come from the germline V gene. The full variable domain, completed using reference TRBV7-8 and TRBJ2-7, is GAGVSQSPRYKVAKRGQDVALRCDPISGHVSLFWYQQALGQGPEFLTYFQNEAQLDKSGLPSDRFFAERPEGSVSTLKIQRTQQEDSAVYLCASSLAGAPQQYFGPGTRLTVT.

The genes are TRBV11-2 and TRBJ1-4; possible D gene TRBD1, 5 bases. CDR1 SGHAT and CDR2 FQNNGV come from the germline V gene. The CDR3 totals 15 residues. Trimming took off 5 bases at V and 0 bases at J, with 10 bases between the two ends. The DNA of the CDR3 is TGTGCCAGCAGCGCCCGGACAACAACTAATGAAAAACTGTTTTTT. This encodes CASSARTTTNEKLFF.

Concerning this clonotype itself: This CDR3 is missing its conserved last phenylalanine or tryptophan, likely due to a read error. The DNA is left out, because the CDR3 cannot be placed on it with certainty; the CDR3 is given as TCRdb lists it. This chain connects TRBV29-1 to TRBJ2-7; the tabulated D call, TRBD1, remains unverified against the DNA. CDR1 and CDR2 from the germline V gene are SQVTM and ANQGSEA. The CDR3 is 9 residues long, counting both termini. The CDR3 sequence: CSVLTGGCL.

This clonotype came up many times. The chain links TRBV4-1 to TRBJ1-1, with D unclear. The CDR3 is made up of 14 amino acids. Trimming stripped 0 bases from V and 1 base from J, with 6 bases between. Germline CDR1 MGHRA, CDR2 YSYEKL. Written as DNA, the CDR3 is TGCGCCAGCAGCCAAGAACAGACGAACACTGAAGCTTTCTTT. This sequence encodes CASSQEQTNTEAFF.